This T cell receptor (beta chain) was sequenced in a study of T cells in localized non-small cell lung cancer. The table came from immunoSEQ multiplex PCR; TCRdb's copy has only in-frame clones and leaves some out. The table has tens of thousands of clones, 87% seen once. Study observations and caveats: Adjacent lung had a median around 60 of the 100 largest tumor clones. Sequencing, confined to only one tumor region, leaves heterogeneity possible. Overall survival was longer when the density of T cells in the blood was higher. Uninvolved adjacent lung had higher T cell clonality than tumor and all other tissues.

Germline assignment: CDR1 MGHRA and CDR2 YSYEKL. V lost 0 bases to trimming and J lost 3 bases, with 15 bases between them. The CDR3 totals 16 residues. Notes on this clone: The antigen remains undetermined.

Specimen: peripheral blood mononuclear cells, collected before any cancer treatment. The TCR originated in a man aged 35 to 70 with stage III lung adenocarcinoma. The rearrangement links TRBV4-1 to TRBJ2-7; tentative D call: TRBD2 (6 bases). The CDR3 region is CASSQDLGGWGYEQYF. The CDR3 DNA reads TGCGCCAGCAGCCAAGATCTTGGAGGGTGGGGCTACGAGCAGTACTTC.